A selection of T cell receptor beta chains follows, all from one sample in a study of STAT5B mutations in CD4+ large granular lymphocyte leukemia. This table comes from immunoSEQ multiplex PCR, and its TCRdb copy is limited to in-frame clones, with some not included. The data contain tens of thousands of clones, about 80% of them singletons. The sequenced material came from CD4+ T cells from blood buffy coats. The receptors derive from a human donor in good health. The CDR3 runs from the conserved cysteine through the conserved F or W. D genes are given only for firm matches. Clone size, where shown, is once, few, many, or a class for clones that have expanded.

TRBJ1-2 TRBV19 . . CASSIGGTTYGYTF TGTGCCAGTAGTATAGGGGGGACAACCTATGGCTACACCTTC
TRBJ2-3 TRBV4-3 . . CASSQSTGRDTQYF TGCGCCAGCAGCCAATCCACGGGCCGGGATACGCAGTATTTT
TRBJ2-1 TRBV4-1 TRBD2 . CASSTQGLARRNEQFF TGCGCCAGCAGCACTCAAGGACTAGCACGAAGGAATGAGCAGTTCTTC
TRBJ1-2 TRBV5-4 . . CASSLGSRVGYGYTF TGTGCCAGCAGCTTGGGGTCCAGGGTGGGGTATGGCTACACCTTC
TRBJ2-7 TRBV10-3 . . CAISKAGPQGEQYF TGTGCCATCAGTAAGGCAGGGCCCCAGGGAGAGCAGTACTTC
TRBJ2-1 TRBV7-9 . . CASSPRTEQFF TGTGCCAGCAGCCCTCGGACAGAACAGTTCTTC
TRBJ2-5 TRBV19 . . CATRQQHQETQYF TGTGCCACTAGGCAACAGCACCAAGAGACCCAGTACTTC
TRBJ1-3 TRBV19 . once CASSGNTGSSGNTIYF TGTGCCAGTAGTGGGAATACAGGGTCCTCTGGAAACACCATATATTTT
TRBJ2-3 TRBV5-4 TRBD2 . CASSLFRGSAGGLDTQYF TGTGCCAGCAGCTTGTTTCGTGGGTCGGCGGGGGGGTTAGATACGCAGTATTTT
TRBJ1-1 TRBV6-1 . . CASSVRRDTEAFF TGTGCCAGCAGTGTTCGGAGGGACACTGAAGCTTTCTTT
TRBJ2-5 TRBV12-5 . . CASGLPSETQYF TGTGCTAGTGGTTTGCCTTCAGAGACCCAGTACTTC
TRBJ1-5 TRBV18 TRBD1 . CASSTTGLNNQPQHF TGTGCCAGCTCAACGACAGGGCTGAACAATCAGCCCCAGCATTTT
TRBJ2-7 TRBV7-6 . once CASSLAEGYEQYF TGTGCCAGCAGCTTAGCGGAGGGTTACGAGCAGTACTTC
TRBJ2-3 TRBV14 . few CASSPRTLRTDTQYF TGTGCCAGCAGCCCCCGGACACTCCGCACAGATACGCAGTATTTT
TRBJ2-7 TRBV7-2 . . CASSLRYEQYF TGTGCCAGCAGCTTACGGTACGAGCAGTACTTC
TRBJ2-7 TRBV18 TRBD2 . CASSAGERGEQYF TGTGCCAGCTCAGCGGGAGAAAGGGGAGAGCAGTACTTC
TRBJ2-3 TRBV19 TRBD2 . CASSIPGTSGGTDTQYF TGTGCCAGTTCCATTCCCGGGACTAGCGGGGGGACAGATACGCAGTATTTT
TRBJ2-3 TRBV7-9 TRBD2 . CASSPHPRGGTTDTQYF TGTGCCAGCAGCCCACATCCTCGCGGGGGGACCACAGATACGCAGTATTTT
TRBJ2-1 TRBV4-3 . . CASSQWGASYNEQFF TGCGCCAGCAGCCAATGGGGGGCTTCCTACAATGAGCAGTTCTTC
TRBJ2-5 TRBV5-1 TRBD2 . CASSRPIAGVGETQYF TGCGCCAGCAGCAGACCCATAGCGGGAGTAGGAGAGACCCAGTACTTC
TRBJ2-1 TRBV5-6 . few CASSSGTRSYNEQFF TGTGCCAGCAGCTCAGGGACAAGGTCCTACAATGAGCAGTTCTTC
TRBJ1-1 TRBV5-4 TRBD1 once CASSNPKQGPTEAFF TGTGCCAGCAGTAACCCAAAACAGGGGCCCACTGAAGCTTTCTTT
TRBJ1-4 TRBV11-2 . . CASSTPREGSVEKLFF TGTGCCAGCAGCACACCGAGGGAAGGCTCAGTGGAAAAACTGTTTTTT
TRBJ2-7 TRBV7-3 . . CASSLQPFSYEQYF TGTGCCAGCAGCTTACAGCCGTTCTCCTACGAGCAGTACTTC
TRBJ2-1 TRBV7-3 . . CASSLTAVSNEQFF TGTGCCAGCAGCTTAACGGCGGTATCAAATGAGCAGTTCTTC
TRBJ2-1 TRBV7-2 . . CASTPPRQGGDEQFF TGTGCCAGCACCCCCCCAAGGCAGGGGGGGGATGAGCAGTTCTTC
TRBJ2-1 TRBV6-6 . . CASSYSWTQEVNEQFF TGTGCCAGCAGTTACTCTTGGACACAGGAAGTCAATGAGCAGTTCTTC
TRBJ2-3 TRBV2 . once CASSGSGDTQYF TGTGCCAGCAGTGGATCGGGCGATACGCAGTATTTT
TRBJ2-3 TRBV10-1 . . CASSGRMSTDTQYF TGCGCCAGCAGCGGCAGAATGAGCACAGATACGCAGTATTTT
TRBJ2-1 TRBV18 . . CASSPLVAGYNEQFF TGTGCCAGCTCACCCTTAGTGGCGGGATACAATGAGCAGTTCTTC
TRBJ2-1 TRBV27 . . CASTSLGRSSYNEQFF TGTGCCAGCACCTCCTTAGGCAGGAGCTCCTACAATGAGCAGTTCTTC
TRBJ2-1 TRBV10-3 TRBD2 . CAISSLNGGGSGNEQFF TGTGCCATCAGCTCCCTAAATGGGGGGGGTAGTGGAAATGAGCAGTTCTTC
TRBJ2-1 TRBV5-1 TRBD2 . CASSFLAGSYNEQFF TGCGCCAGCAGCTTCCTAGCGGGCTCCTACAATGAGCAGTTCTTC
TRBJ2-1 TRBV7-9 . . CASSLNWDEQFF TGTGCCAGCAGCCTTAATTGGGATGAGCAGTTCTTC
TRBJ2-3 TRBV10-2 . . CASSQGLTSTDTQYF TGCGCCAGCAGCCAAGGACTAACTAGCACAGATACGCAGTATTTT
TRBJ2-3 TRBV7-2 . . CASTLSPGSTDTQYF TGTGCCAGCACTTTGTCCCCCGGAAGCACAGATACGCAGTATTTT
TRBJ2-5 TRBV7-9 . . CASSLQRGVGETQYF TGTGCCAGCAGTCTCCAAAGGGGGGTTGGAGAGACCCAGTACTTC
TRBJ1-3 TRBV7-9 . . CASSQAGFGNTIYF TGTGCCAGCAGCCAAGCAGGGTTTGGAAACACCATATATTTT
TRBJ2-5 TRBV5-1 . . CASSSGETQYF TGCGCCAGCAGCTCCGGAGAGACCCAGTACTTC
TRBJ2-3 TRBV29-1 TRBD2 . CSVGAGGLDTQYF TGCAGCGTTGGTGCGGGAGGCCTAGATACGCAGTATTTT
TRBJ2-5 TRBV19 . . CASSQKSGTQYF TGTGCCAGTAGTCAAAAATCCGGGACCCAGTACTTC
TRBJ1-1 TRBV5-6 . . CASSLAGDRGEAFF TGTGCCAGCAGCTTGGCGGGCGACAGAGGTGAAGCTTTCTTT
TRBJ2-6 TRBV5-1 . . CASSSLGTGKATGANVLTF TGCGCCAGCAGCTCCCTCGGCACAGGGAAGGCCACTGGGGCCAACGTCCTGACTTTC
TRBJ1-2 TRBV5-1 TRBD1 . CASSLFGTGNGYTF TGCGCCAGCAGCTTGTTCGGGACAGGGAATGGCTACACCTTC
TRBJ1-3 TRBV4-3 . . CASSQGVRGNTIYF TGCGCCAGCAGCCAAGGTGTCAGAGGAAACACCATATATTTT
TRBJ2-5 TRBV29-1 TRBD1 . CSVGTEQETQYF TGCAGCGTGGGGACAGAACAAGAGACCCAGTACTTC
TRBJ2-3 TRBV29-1 . . CSVVVSGSGDTQYF TGCAGCGTTGTAGTCTCCGGATCTGGAGATACGCAGTATTTT
TRBJ1-6 TRBV19 . once CASSTTTANSPLHF TGTGCCAGTAGTACGACCACAGCTAATTCACCCCTCCACTTT